This TCR beta chain was obtained from a study of T cell changes during pregnancy in multiple sclerosis. CDR3 length: 16 amino acids. Germline CDR1 is SGHTA and CDR2 is FQGTGA. Trimming cost V 2 bases and J 9 bases; bases outside gene matches: 10. Data came from immunoSEQ multiplex PCR; TCRdb stores just in-frame clones and leaves some out. The sample holds over 35,000 clones; 70% to 90% are singletons and the top ten take around 1%. The source of this sequence is a female donor with multiple sclerosis, enrolled in a pregnancy study. The chain uses TRBV7-3 and TRBJ2-2, with 9 nucleotides matching TRBD1. Sample: CD4+ T cells from peripheral blood mononuclear cells, taken after pregnancy. The CDR3, as DNA: TGTGCCAGCAGCTTATCTGGGGACAGGGTAGATCGGGAGCTGTTTTTT. This translates into CASSLSGDRVDRELFF.